The sequence of this T cell receptor beta chain was determined in a study of blood T cell repertoires in COVID-19. Study-level information: Acute and convalescent COVID-19 specimens originated in the United States, Italy and Spain. Nucleic acid was either cDNA or gDNA, and it came from T cells, B-cell-depleted T cells, or PBMCs.

Seattle patient enrollment occurred during active infection, with longitudinal follow-up thereafter. CDR1 is SGHDT, CDR2 YYEEEE, per germline. This CDR3 comprises 18 residues. Trimming removed 4 bases at V and 2 bases at J, with 24 bases between. Original data processing: The authors estimated nucleated cell counts from reference gene primer amplification. Profiling relied on immunoSEQ multiplex PCR, and the TCRdb table lists in-frame clones only, not all of them. D and trimming were read from the DNA, whereas the V and J calls and clone size are those reported in that table. The sample has roughly 480,000 clones, roughly nine tenths seen once; the top ten hold approximately 0.9%.

The sequence derives from a man between 18 and 35 years old with COVID-19, enrolled during active disease. Sequencing used peripheral blood. V is TRBV5-6 and J is TRBJ1-1; D ambiguous. CDR3 sequence: CASSPDLIGVNQNTEAFF. CDR3 DNA: TGTGCCAGCAGCCCGGACCTAATCGGGGTGAATCAAAACACTGAAGCTTTCTTT.